This record concerns one T cell receptor (beta chain) sequence. The source of the sample is a study of cytomegalovirus exposure and HLA in healthy donors. It was with 60 Vbeta and 13 Jbeta primers that the PCR ran. TCRdb's copy holds only in-frame clones and misses some; the assay was immunoSEQ multiplex PCR. The table records 100,000 to 150,000 clones, 77% of them present only once. The CDR3 covers 16 residues. The germline V gene has CDR1 MGHRA and CDR2 YSYEKL. The germline V and J ends were trimmed by 1 base and 3 bases, with 13 bases remaining between them. Sequencing was performed on PBMCs. This chain joins TRBV4-1 and TRBJ2-4, with D possibly matching TRBD2 (5 bases). The TCR was taken from a woman aged 40 to 49 in good health and CMV-seropositive. The CDR3 coding sequence is TGCGCCAGCAGCCAAGTTGGGGAGAGAGGCAAAAACATTCAGTACTTC. It specifies CASSQVGERGKNIQYF.